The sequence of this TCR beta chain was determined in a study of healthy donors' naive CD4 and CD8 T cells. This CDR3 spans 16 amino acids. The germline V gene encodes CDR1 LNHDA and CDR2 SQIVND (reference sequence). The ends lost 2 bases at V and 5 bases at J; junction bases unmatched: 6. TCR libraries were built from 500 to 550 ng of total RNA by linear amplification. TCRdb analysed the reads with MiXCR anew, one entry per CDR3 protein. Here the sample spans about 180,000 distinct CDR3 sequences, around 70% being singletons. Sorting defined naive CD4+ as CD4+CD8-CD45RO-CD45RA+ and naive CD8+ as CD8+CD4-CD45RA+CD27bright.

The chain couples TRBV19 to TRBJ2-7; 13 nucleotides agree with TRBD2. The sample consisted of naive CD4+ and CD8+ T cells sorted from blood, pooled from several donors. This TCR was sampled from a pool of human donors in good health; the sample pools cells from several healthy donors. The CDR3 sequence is CASSIRGTSGIHEQYF. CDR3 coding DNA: TGTGCCAGTAGTATAAGGGGGACTAGCGGGATCCACGAGCAGTACTTC.